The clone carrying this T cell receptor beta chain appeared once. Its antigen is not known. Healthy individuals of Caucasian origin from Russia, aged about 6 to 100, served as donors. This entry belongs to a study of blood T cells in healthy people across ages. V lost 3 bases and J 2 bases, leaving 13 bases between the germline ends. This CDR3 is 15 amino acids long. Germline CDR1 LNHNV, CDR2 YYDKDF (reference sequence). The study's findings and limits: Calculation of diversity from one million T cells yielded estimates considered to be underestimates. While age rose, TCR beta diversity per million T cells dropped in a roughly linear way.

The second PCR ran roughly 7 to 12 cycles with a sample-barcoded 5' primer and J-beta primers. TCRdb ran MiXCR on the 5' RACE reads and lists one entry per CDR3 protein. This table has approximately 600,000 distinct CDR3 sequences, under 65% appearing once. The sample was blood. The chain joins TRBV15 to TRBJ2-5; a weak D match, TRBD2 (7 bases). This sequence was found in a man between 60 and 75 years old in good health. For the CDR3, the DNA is TGTGCCACCAGCAGGGGCGGGGGCCAGCAAGAGACCCAGTACTTC. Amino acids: CATSRGGGQQETQYF.